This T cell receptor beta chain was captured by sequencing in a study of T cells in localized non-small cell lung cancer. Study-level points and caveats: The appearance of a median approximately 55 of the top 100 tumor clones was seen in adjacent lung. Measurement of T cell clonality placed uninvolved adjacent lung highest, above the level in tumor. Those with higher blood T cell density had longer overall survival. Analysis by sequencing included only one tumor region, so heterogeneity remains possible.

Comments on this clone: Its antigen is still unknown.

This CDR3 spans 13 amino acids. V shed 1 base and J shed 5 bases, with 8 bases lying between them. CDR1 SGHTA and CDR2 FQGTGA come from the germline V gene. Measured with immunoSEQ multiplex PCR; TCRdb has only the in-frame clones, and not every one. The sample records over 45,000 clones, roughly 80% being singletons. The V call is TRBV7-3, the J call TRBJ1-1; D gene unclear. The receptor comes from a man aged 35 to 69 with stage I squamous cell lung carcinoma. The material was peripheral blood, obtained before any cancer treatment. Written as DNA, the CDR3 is TGTGCCAGCAGCTTAAAGGATGGGACTGAAGCTTTCTTT. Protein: CASSLKDGTEAFF.